Below are 8 T cell receptor beta chains sequenced from a single sample in a study of T cell responses to AZD1222 COVID-19 vaccine. Sequencing was performed with immunoSEQ multiplex PCR; in TCRdb, only in-frame clones are kept and a portion is missing. The sample lists 95,000 to 150,000 clones; around 85% were seen once. The starting material was peripheral blood, obtained 28 days after the second AZD1222 dose. These receptor sequences come from an adult who received the AZD1222 COVID-19 vaccine.

This clone was observed a handful of times. CDR3 protein: CASRTWDSYTEAFF. The CDR3 nucleotides are TGTGCCAGCAGAACATGGGACAGTTACACTGAAGCTTTCTTT. This chain connects TRBV27 to TRBJ1-1; 7 bases fit TRBD1. Germline V gene lookup returns CDR1 MNHEY and CDR2 SMNVEV (reference sequence). V dropped 6 bases and J dropped 3; count of bases not matched to a gene: 7. CDR3 length: 14 amino acids.

V gene TRBV11-3 combines with J gene TRBJ2-3, with 8 nucleotides matching TRBD2. Unmatched junction bases numbered 4, after V lost 1 base and J lost 1 base. Germline V lookup: CDR1 SGHNT, CDR2 YENEEA. This CDR3 spans 16 amino acids. CDR3 DNA: TGTGCCAGCAGCTTAGGAGGTAGCGGGGGCACAGATACGCAGTATTTT. Its translation is CASSLGGSGGTDTQYF.

The V call is TRBV24-1, the J call TRBJ1-2; 8 nucleotides align to TRBD1. This CDR3 region has 14 residues. The germline V gene encodes CDR1 KGHDR and CDR2 SFDVKD. V lost 3 bases to trimming and J lost 4 bases; unmatched junction nucleotides: 3. DNA for the CDR3: TGTGCCACCAGTGATGGGGGACAGGTCTATGGCTACACCTTC. It yields the protein CATSDGGQVYGYTF.

V gene TRBV28 combines with J gene TRBJ1-4; the D is unclear. Trimming took off 1 base at V and 8 bases at J, with 11 bases between the two ends. The CDR3 contains 14 residues. In germline, CDR1 is MDHEN, CDR2 SYDVKM. For the CDR3, the DNA is TGTGCCAGCAGTTTATCGCTAGTTCGGGAAAAACTGTTTTTT. This encodes CASSLSLVREKLFF.

The chain uses TRBV7-2 and TRBJ2-5, with 7 bases identical to TRBD1. The germline V gene encodes CDR1 SGHTA and CDR2 FQGNSA. This CDR3 has 13 residues. Trimming cost V 7 bases and J 2 bases; bases outside gene matches: 4. CDR3 sequence reads: CASNRQGQETQYF. CDR3 nucleotide sequence: TGTGCCAGCAACCGACAGGGACAAGAGACCCAGTACTTC.

The rearrangement uses TRBV24-1 and TRBJ2-1, with 16 bases fitting TRBD2. The CDR3 loop spans 18 amino acids. Germline V gene sequence: CDR1 KGHDR, CDR2 SFDVKD. Trimming at V came to 3 bases and at J to 10 bases, leaving 11 bases not matched to a gene. The CDR3 DNA is TGTGCCACCAGTGATCCCGGGACTAGCGGGGGGGCCGACGGGGAGCAGTTCTTC. Protein sequence: CATSDPGTSGGADGEQFF.

V gene TRBV6-5 combines with J gene TRBJ2-7; 11 bases match TRBD1. In germline, CDR1 is MNHEY, CDR2 SVGAGI. Trimming at V came to 5 bases and at J to 4 bases, leaving 4 bases not matched to a gene. The CDR3 runs 14 residues. Here the CDR3 DNA reads TGTGCCAGCAGTCGGGACAGGGGGTGGTACGAGCAGTACTTC. Residues: CASSRDRGWYEQYF.

The chain links TRBV5-6 to TRBJ2-7, with D maybe TRBD1 (6 bases). Trimming stripped 3 bases from V and 7 bases from J, with 14 bases between. This CDR3 has 13 residues. The germline CDR1 and CDR2 sequences are SGHDT and YYEEEE. The CDR3 is CASSSVGAREQYF. In nucleotides, the CDR3 is TGTGCCAGCAGCTCAGTGGGGGCTCGGGAGCAGTACTTC.